This is a list of T cell receptor beta chains from one sample in a study of identical twins. Using its own MiXCR run on the 5' RACE reads, TCRdb lists one record per CDR3 protein. Among hundreds of thousands of distinct CDR3 sequences, less than 10% were seen once, and the ten largest hold approximately 0.96%. The same sample was also used in a study of yellow fever vaccine responses in identical twins.

Sequenced material: PBMCs. Every receptor here comes from a woman between 18 and 29 years old in good health. The CDR3 runs from the conserved cysteine through the conserved F or W. A D gene is named only where the DNA matches it firmly. A row's size may be missing; if present it is once, few, many or a size class.

j_call: TRBJ2-1
v_call: TRBV18
d_call: NA
clone_size: NA
cdr3_nt: TGTGCCAGCTCACCGGGAGTCGGCGATGAGCAGTTCTTC
cdr3_aa: CASSPGVGDEQFF

j_call: TRBJ2-5
v_call: TRBV7-8
d_call: TRBD2
clone_size: few
cdr3_nt: TGTGCCAGCAGACTAGGACTAGCGGGAGTAGAGACCCAGTACTTC
cdr3_aa: CASRLGLAGVETQYF

j_call: TRBJ1-4
v_call: TRBV9
d_call: TRBD1
clone_size: few
cdr3_nt: TGTGCCAGCAGCGCAAGGAGGGGGACAGGAGGTGAAAAACTGTTTTTT
cdr3_aa: CASSARRGTGGEKLFF

j_call: TRBJ1-1
v_call: TRBV5-1
d_call: NA
clone_size: many
cdr3_nt: TGCGCCAGCAGCTTGTACGGAGTGAACACTGAAGCTTTCTTT
cdr3_aa: CASSLYGVNTEAFF

j_call: TRBJ2-5
v_call: TRBV5-5
d_call: TRBD2
clone_size: NA
cdr3_nt: TGTGCCAGCAGCGAAGGGACTAGCGGGGGGATACATCTAGAGACCCAGTACTTC
cdr3_aa: CASSEGTSGGIHLETQYF

j_call: TRBJ2-5
v_call: TRBV7-2
d_call: TRBD2
clone_size: few
cdr3_nt: TGTGCCAGCAGGGCTAGCGGGGACCTACGAGAGACCCAGTACTTC
cdr3_aa: CASRASGDLRETQYF

j_call: TRBJ2-7
v_call: TRBV4-3
d_call: TRBD2
clone_size: NA
cdr3_nt: TGCGCCAGCAGCCAAGGTACTAGCGAGACCTACGAGCAGTACTTC
cdr3_aa: CASSQGTSETYEQYF

j_call: TRBJ2-7
v_call: TRBV29-1
d_call: TRBD1
clone_size: NA
cdr3_nt: TGCAGCGTTGTTGGACAGGCCTACGAGCAGTACTTC
cdr3_aa: CSVVGQAYEQYF

j_call: TRBJ2-3
v_call: TRBV9
d_call: NA
clone_size: few
cdr3_nt: TGTGCCAGCAGCGTAGCGGGGGCGGTACTTACAGATACGCAGTATTTT
cdr3_aa: CASSVAGAVLTDTQYF

j_call: TRBJ2-3
v_call: TRBV9
d_call: NA
clone_size: few
cdr3_nt: TGTGCCAGCAGCGTAGGGTCCGCGCGCGATACGCAGTATTTT
cdr3_aa: CASSVGSARDTQYF

j_call: TRBJ2-3
v_call: TRBV7-3
d_call: TRBD2
clone_size: many
cdr3_nt: TGTGCCAGCAGCTTAAAAGCGGGGGGGCCTGGAGATACGCAGTATTTT
cdr3_aa: CASSLKAGGPGDTQYF

j_call: TRBJ2-5
v_call: TRBV5-1
d_call: NA
clone_size: NA
cdr3_nt: TGCGCCAGCAGCCCGGACGGGCAGGAGGGAACCCAGTACTTC
cdr3_aa: CASSPDGQEGTQYF

j_call: TRBJ2-1
v_call: TRBV6-5
d_call: NA
clone_size: few
cdr3_nt: TGTGCCAGCAGTTACTTTCATACGGGACGGTTATACAATGAGCAGTTCTTC
cdr3_aa: CASSYFHTGRLYNEQFF

j_call: TRBJ2-7
v_call: TRBV20-1
d_call: TRBD2
clone_size: few
cdr3_nt: TGCAGTGCTAGAGATAAAAGAGGACTAGCGGGACAGTACTTC
cdr3_aa: CSARDKRGLAGQYF

j_call: TRBJ1-5
v_call: TRBV29-1
d_call: NA
clone_size: few
cdr3_nt: TGCAGCGTTGGCGGATCAGGTCAGCCCCAGCATTTT
cdr3_aa: CSVGGSGQPQHF

j_call: TRBJ2-7
v_call: TRBV20-1
d_call: TRBD2
clone_size: NA
cdr3_nt: TGCAGTGCCCTAACTAGCGGGAGATTGGACGAGCAGTACTTC
cdr3_aa: CSALTSGRLDEQYF

j_call: TRBJ2-1
v_call: TRBV3-1
d_call: NA
clone_size: NA
cdr3_nt: TGTGCCAGCAGCCAGGCGGAGGGTGAGCAGTTCTTC
cdr3_aa: CASSQAEGEQFF

j_call: TRBJ2-3
v_call: TRBV20-1
d_call: TRBD2
clone_size: few
cdr3_nt: TGCAGTGCTAGGGACCTAGCGGGAGTTGGTAGCACAGATACGCAGTATTTT
cdr3_aa: CSARDLAGVGSTDTQYF

j_call: TRBJ1-1
v_call: TRBV12-3/TRBV12-4
d_call: NA
clone_size: few
cdr3_nt: TGTGCCAGCAGCCCTCAGCTGGCGACTTTAAACACTGAAGCTTTCTTT
cdr3_aa: CASSPQLATLNTEAFF

j_call: TRBJ2-7
v_call: TRBV11-2
d_call: NA
clone_size: NA
cdr3_nt: TGTGCCAGCAGCTTCCGGGACGGAGGCTACGAGCAGTACTTC
cdr3_aa: CASSFRDGGYEQYF

j_call: TRBJ2-5
v_call: TRBV7-8
d_call: NA
clone_size: NA
cdr3_nt: TGTGCCAGCAGCTTATCGGATCCAGGGGGGTACCAAGAGACCCAGTACTTC
cdr3_aa: CASSLSDPGGYQETQYF

j_call: TRBJ2-7
v_call: TRBV4-3
d_call: NA
clone_size: few
cdr3_nt: TGCGCCAGCAGCCAAGAGTGGGGGTTTTACGAGCAGTACTTC
cdr3_aa: CASSQEWGFYEQYF

j_call: TRBJ2-5
v_call: TRBV29-1
d_call: NA
clone_size: few
cdr3_nt: TGCAGCGTTGACTCCCAGCTGGAGACCCAGTACTTC
cdr3_aa: CSVDSQLETQYF

j_call: TRBJ2-5
v_call: TRBV28
d_call: NA
clone_size: few
cdr3_nt: TGTGCCAGCAGCCCCACTCACATGGGGGGAGAGACCCAGTACTTC
cdr3_aa: CASSPTHMGGETQYF